This TCR beta chain came from a study of T cell changes during pregnancy in multiple sclerosis. Looked up from germline, CDR1 is SGHRS and CDR2 is YFSETQ. Trimming removed 1 base at V and 0 bases at J, with 11 bases between. This CDR3 comprises 17 residues. TCRdb keeps only in-frame clones here, not all; method: immunoSEQ multiplex PCR. The sample carries under 95,000 clones, 94% recorded once. This clonotype was sampled from a female donor in good health, enrolled as a control in a pregnancy study. The V gene is TRBV5-1, the J gene TRBJ2-6, with D possibly being TRBD2 (5 bases). Sequenced here: peripheral blood, sampled in the second trimester of pregnancy. The CDR3 coding sequence is TGCGCCAGCAGCTTGCCCGGGAAAAGCTCTGGGGCCAACGTCCTGACTTTC. It yields the protein CASSLPGKSSGANVLTF.